A single sample is the source of the 29 T cell receptor beta chains below, sequenced in a study of blood T cell repertoires in COVID-19. Some clones are missing from TCRdb's copy, which holds only in-frame ones; the method was immunoSEQ multiplex PCR. The repertoire has approximately 400,000 clones, more than 70% of them found once; the top ten carry 10% to 15%. Material for sequencing was peripheral blood. The source is a woman in her forties or fifties with COVID-19, enrolled during active disease.

The chain combines TRBV9 with TRBJ1-6; D is unclear. Germline assignment: CDR1 SGDLS and CDR2 YYNGEE. V was clipped by 4 bases and J by 0 bases, with 14 bases between them. The CDR3 extends over 17 amino acids. The CDR3 loop reads CASSPSGGGSYNSPLHF. For the CDR3, the DNA is TGTGCCAGCAGCCCCTCGGGTGGAGGCTCCTATAATTCACCCCTCCACTTT.

This CDR3 reads CASIQGEDRGSFNEQFF. In DNA form, the CDR3 reads TGTGCCAGCATACAAGGGGAGGACAGGGGAAGTTTTAATGAGCAGTTCTTC. The chain joins TRBV21-1 to TRBJ2-1; TRBD1, the D gene given by the table, was not confirmed from the DNA. TRBV21-1 is a pseudogene segment. CDR3 length: 17 amino acids.

The chain recombines TRBV19 with TRBJ1-2; 8 nucleotides align to TRBD1. Losses at the gene ends were 5 bases for V and 6 bases for J; bases not matched to a gene: 8. Germline-derived CDR1 and CDR2 are LNHDA and SQIVND (reference sequence). The CDR3 has 14 amino acids. The chain's CDR3 is CASSLRSGGDGYTF. The CDR3 bases are TGTGCCAGTAGTCTAAGGTCAGGGGGCGATGGCTACACCTTC.

The rearrangement joins TRBV11-2 to TRBJ1-6; the D gene is possibly TRBD1 (6 bases). Germline V gives CDR1 SGHAT, CDR2 FQNNGV. This CDR3 comprises 14 residues. V shed 2 bases and J shed 7 bases, with 9 bases lying between them. CDR3 loop: CASSLSTGNSPLHF. Written as DNA, the CDR3 is TGTGCCAGCAGCTTATCAACAGGGAATTCACCCCTCCACTTT.

J is TRBJ2-1 and V is TRBV6-4; D is perhaps TRBD1 (5 bases). Germline CDR1 is MRHNA and CDR2 is SNTAGT. V was trimmed by 2 bases and J by 8 bases, leaving 13 bases between them. The CDR3 loop spans 14 amino acids. The CDR3 DNA sequence: TGTGCCAGCAGTGACGGGGCGCCTCTCGATGAGCAGTTCTTC. This translates into CASSDGAPLDEQFF.

This chain connects TRBV18 to TRBJ1-1; D is unresolved. Germline V gives CDR1 KGHSH, CDR2 LQKENI. The CDR3 runs 15 residues. Trimming left V 2 bases short and J 5 bases short, with 15 bases between. The CDR3 DNA reads as TGTGCCAGCTCACCAGGAGGGAATGGGAGGACTGAAGCTTTCTTT. This sequence encodes CASSPGGNGRTEAFF.

In regard to this clone: This specimen includes other DNA sequences encoding the same CDR3. The chain combines TRBV24-1 with TRBJ1-4; 8 bases are a match to TRBD1. Germline-derived CDR1 and CDR2 are KGHDR and SFDVKD. J was trimmed by 5 bases and V by 3 bases; bases with no gene match: 4. The CDR3 is 15 residues long. CDR3 region: CATSDPGTGNEKLFF. CDR3 bases: TGTGCCACCAGTGATCCCGGGACAGGCAATGAAAAACTGTTTTTT.

The chain joins TRBV2 to TRBJ2-7, with D perhaps TRBD1 (6 bases). Germline CDR1 SNHLY, CDR2 FYNNEI. CDR3 length: 14 amino acids. Trimming left V 1 base short and J 6 bases short, with 13 bases between. The CDR3 DNA sequence: TGTGCCAGCAGTGAAGACAGGGATGACCCCGAGCAGTACTTC. Translating it yields CASSEDRDDPEQYF.

The table lists this clone with a few counts. The chain recombines TRBV6-5 with TRBJ2-5, with 9 bases lining up with TRBD2. CDR1 and CDR2 (germline): MNHEY, SVGAGI. This CDR3 has 15 residues. V lost 6 bases, J lost 1 base, and 6 bases stayed unmatched. CDR3 in amino acids: CASSVLAGTQETQYF. The CDR3 DNA sequence: TGTGCCAGCAGCGTTCTAGCGGGGACCCAAGAGACCCAGTACTTC.

The J gene is TRBJ1-3, the V gene TRBV28; 7 bases are shared with TRBD1. This CDR3 is 14 amino acids long. The V gene end was trimmed by 9 bases and the J gene end by 1 base; junction bases not matched to a gene: 6. Germline V CDR1 and CDR2: MDHEN, SYDVKM. The CDR3 bases are TGTGCCAGTTTCTTACAGGGGTCTGGAAACACCATATATTTT. It encodes CASFLQGSGNTIYF.

This clone was detected only once. This chain connects TRBV7-9 to TRBJ1-2, with D unresolved. Trimming removed 6 bases at V and 11 bases at J, with 22 bases between. Germline-derived CDR1 and CDR2 are SEHNR and FQNEAQ (reference sequence). The CDR3 loop spans 14 amino acids. CDR3 loop: CASRSGSSSLNYTF. As DNA, the CDR3 is TGTGCCAGCAGATCGGGGTCCTCCTCGCTCAATTACACCTTC.

The chain has TRBV6-6 and TRBJ1-3, with D hard to call. CDR3 length: 15 residues. Trimming stripped 5 bases from V and 0 bases from J, with 11 bases between. Germline V gene data show CDR1 as MNHNY and CDR2 as SVGAGI (reference sequence). CDR3 loop: CASSRPVSSGNTIYF. The CDR3 region has the DNA TGTGCCAGCAGTCGACCAGTCTCCTCTGGAAACACCATATATTTT.

The gene calls are TRBV7-9 and TRBJ1-1; D perhaps matches TRBD1 (5 bases). CDR3 length: 13 residues. Trimming cost V 6 bases and J 6 bases, with 14 bases left between them. CDR1 and CDR2 from the germline V gene are SEHNR and FQNEAQ (reference sequence). CDR3: CASSFIQGSEAFF. Here the CDR3 DNA reads TGTGCCAGCAGTTTTATCCAGGGATCTGAAGCTTTCTTT.

There are many counts of this clone. The chain is built from TRBV6-5 and TRBJ1-4, with D unclear. The CDR3 is made up of 15 amino acids. V was pared by 7 bases and J by 5 bases, with 17 bases between. Germline CDR1 and CDR2: MNHEY and SVGAGI. As DNA, the CDR3 is TGTGCCAGCAAGACTGACGGAAAGTGGAATGAAAAACTGTTTTTT. Translating gives CASKTDGKWNEKLFF.

This clone showed up just once. The CDR3 DNA reads TGTGCCTGGAGGGCGGACAGGGTTTGGGGCTATGGCTACACCTTC. Translating gives CAWRADRVWGYGYTF. The chain links TRBV30 to TRBJ1-2, with 8 nucleotides matching TRBD1. The germline CDR1 and CDR2 sequences are GTSNPN and SVGIG (reference sequence). Trimming took 3 bases from V and 4 from J; bases not matched to a gene: 10. The CDR3 has 15 residues.

V usage is TRBV29-1 and J usage is TRBJ1-1; possible D gene TRBD1, 6 bases. Germline lookup yields CDR1 SQVTM and CDR2 ANQGSEA. V was shortened by 8 bases and J by 0 bases, with 13 bases between the two germline ends. CDR3 length: 13 amino acids. The CDR3 nucleotides are TGCAGCACACAGGGAAAGATGAACACTGAAGCTTTCTTT. Translating it yields CSTQGKMNTEAFF.

This CDR3 reads CASSIRQGAAEQFF. The CDR3 coding sequence is TGCGCCAGCAGCATAAGACAGGGGGCGGCTGAGCAGTTCTTC. The chain links TRBV5-1 to TRBJ2-1, with 10 bases matching TRBD1. The CDR3 totals 14 residues. Looked up from germline, CDR1 is SGHRS and CDR2 is YFSETQ. V shed 4 bases, J shed 9 bases, and the junction held 7 bases outside the gene matches.

The genes are TRBV5-1 and TRBJ2-6, with 11 bases identical to TRBD1. CDR1 and CDR2 (germline): SGHRS, YFSETQ. This CDR3 has 18 amino acids. Losses at the gene ends were 3 bases for V and 1 base for J; bases not matched to a gene: 6. The CDR3 DNA reads as TGCGCCAGCAGCTCCTGGACAGGGGGCGCTTCTGGGGCCAACGTCCTGACTTTC. This gives the protein CASSSWTGGASGANVLTF. Based on the CDR3 plus reference TRBV5-1 and TRBJ2-6, the full variable domain is KAGVTQTPRYLIKTRGQQVTLSCSPISGHRSVSWYQQTPGQGLQFLFEYFSETQRNKGNFPGRFSGRQFSNSRSEMNVSTLELGDSALYLCASSSWTGGASGANVLTFGAGSRLTVL.

V is TRBV7-9 and J is TRBJ1-2, with 9 bases aligning to TRBD1. This CDR3 has 12 amino acids. The ends lost 5 bases at V and 8 bases at J; junction bases unmatched: 3. Germline values: CDR1 SEHNR, CDR2 FQNEAQ (reference sequence). CDR3 nucleotide sequence: TGTGCCAGCAGCGGACAGGGGCTGGGCTACACCTTC. It yields the protein CASSGQGLGYTF.

V usage is TRBV4-1 and J usage is TRBJ1-2; perhaps TRBD1 as D (5 bases). Germline values: CDR1 MGHRA, CDR2 YSYEKL. The CDR3 extends over 15 amino acids. Trimming pared 0 bases from V and 3 bases from J, leaving 11 bases between. This CDR3 reads CASSQEGGTYYGYTF. The DNA of the CDR3 is TGCGCCAGCAGCCAAGAGGGGGGGACTTACTATGGCTACACCTTC.

V usage is TRBV3-1 (or the pseudogene TRBV3-2) and J usage is TRBJ1-3; possible D gene TRBD1, 5 bases. Per germline, CDR1 LGHDT and CDR2 YNNKEL (reference sequence). CDR3 length: 17 residues. Trimming removed 0 bases from V and 2 bases from J, with 14 bases in between. CDR3 sequence: CASSQDPGGRAGNTIYF. The CDR3 region has the DNA TGTGCCAGCAGCCAAGATCCGGGGGGAAGGGCTGGAAACACCATATATTTT.

The gene calls are TRBV4-1 and TRBJ2-2; TRBD2 matches 11 bases. V was pared by 5 bases and J by 5 bases, with 16 bases of the junction left unmatched. CDR1 and CDR2 from the germline V gene are MGHRA and YSYEKL. This CDR3 region has 19 residues. The CDR3 loop reads CASSFDLSGGAGMTGELFF. Written as DNA, the CDR3 is TGCGCCAGCAGCTTTGACCTTAGCGGGGGGGCCGGAATGACCGGGGAGCTGTTTTTT.

The chain combines TRBV9 with TRBJ1-1; 9 positions match TRBD1. The ends lost 3 bases at V and 8 bases at J; junction bases unmatched: 11. The germline V gene has CDR1 SGDLS and CDR2 YYNGEE. The CDR3 runs 15 residues. The CDR3, as DNA: TGTGCCAGCAGCGCGACAGGGGGGGACTCGTCGGAAGCTTTCTTT. Protein product: CASSATGGDSSEAFF.

This chain connects TRBV6-1 to TRBJ2-2, with TRBD2 as a possible D gene (5 bases). Germline CDR1 is MNHNS and CDR2 is SASEGT. Trimming took off 3 bases at V and 3 bases at J, with 11 bases between the two ends. The CDR3 is 15 amino acids. DNA for the CDR3: TGTGCCAGCAGTGATCCGGGGATCGACACCGGGGAGCTGTTTTTT. This encodes CASSDPGIDTGELFF.

The chain carries TRBV28 and TRBJ2-1; D perhaps matches TRBD1 (5 bases). The V end lost 9 bases, the J end lost 2 bases, and 20 bases lay between the germline ends. The CDR3 is 16 amino acids. Germline V lookup: CDR1 MDHEN, CDR2 SYDVKM. The CDR3 sequence: CASKALGDFAYNEQFF. The DNA for the CDR3 is TGTGCCAGTAAGGCGTTAGGGGATTTTGCCTACAATGAGCAGTTCTTC.

This clone was recorded only once. The rearrangement uses TRBV2 and TRBJ1-1; TRBD1 matches 7 bases. Germline V gene sequence: CDR1 SNHLY, CDR2 FYNNEI. This CDR3 is 14 amino acids long. V shed 7 bases and J 0 bases; nucleotides not matched to a gene: 5. This CDR3 reads CASKGAPLNTEAFF. CDR3 coding DNA: TGTGCCAGCAAGGGGGCGCCCCTGAACACTGAAGCTTTCTTT.

J is TRBJ2-3 and V is TRBV27, with D perhaps matching TRBD2 (5 bases). The CDR3 runs 15 residues. Germline CDR1 and CDR2: MNHEY and SMNVEV (reference sequence). V shed 3 bases and J shed 5 bases, with 15 bases lying between them. CDR3 residues: CASSFFGESRDTQYF. Written as DNA, the CDR3 is TGTGCCAGCAGTTTTTTTGGGGAGAGTAGAGATACGCAGTATTTT.

The CDR3 spells CASSIPTATGSAKNIQYF. In DNA form, the CDR3 reads TGTGCCAGTAGTATACCCACCGCAACAGGGTCGGCCAAAAACATTCAGTACTTC. The rearrangement uses TRBV19 and TRBJ2-4; the D gene is possibly TRBD1 (6 bases). V was shortened by 2 bases and J by 1 base, with 18 bases between the two germline ends. The V gene's germline CDR1 is LNHDA and CDR2 SQIVND (reference sequence). This CDR3 has 18 residues.

The chain has TRBV9 and TRBJ1-3; D is perhaps TRBD1 (6 bases). Germline V gene data show CDR1 as SGDLS and CDR2 as YYNGEE. The CDR3 contains 15 residues. Trimming removed 3 bases from V and 2 bases from J, with 12 bases in between. The CDR3 DNA sequence: TGTGCCAGCAGCGCCAGGCCAGGGGCTGGAAACACCATATATTTT. Amino acid sequence: CASSARPGAGNTIYF. Combining the CDR3 with reference TRBV9 and TRBJ1-3 gives the whole variable domain DSGVTQTPKHLITATGQRVTLRCSPRSGDLSVYWYQQSLDQGLQFLIQYYNGEERAKGNILERFSAQQFPDLHSELNLSSLELGDSALYFCASSARPGAGNTIYFGEGSWLTVV.